This record concerns one TCR beta chain sequence. What it recognizes is unknown. These data come from a study of OX40 agonist ivuxolimab in advanced cancers. For the study at large: Patients were 82.7% male with ages roughly 20 to 90, mean 60.

Whole-study results and caveats: Averaged across samples, CD8+ T cells carried more expanded clones than CD4+ did.

The repertoire was sequenced with immunoSEQ multiplex PCR; TCRdb's copy has only in-frame clones and lacks some. The table shows around 57,000 clones, with more than 80% occurring only once. The trim removed 6 bases at V and 6 bases at J, leaving 8 bases unmatched. This CDR3 is 15 amino acids long. Germline V lookup: CDR1 MDHEN, CDR2 SYDVKM. The source is an adult with an advanced solid tumor such as melanoma, head and neck, liver or kidney cancer. The material was CD4+ or CD8+ T cells sorted from blood, obtained in a trial of the OX40 agonist ivuxolimab. This sequence joins TRBV28 and TRBJ2-1; TRBD2 agrees at 10 bases. As DNA, the CDR3 is TGTGCCAGCAGATCGCCCGGGACTAGCGTCAATGAGCAGTTCTTC. This encodes CASRSPGTSVNEQFF.